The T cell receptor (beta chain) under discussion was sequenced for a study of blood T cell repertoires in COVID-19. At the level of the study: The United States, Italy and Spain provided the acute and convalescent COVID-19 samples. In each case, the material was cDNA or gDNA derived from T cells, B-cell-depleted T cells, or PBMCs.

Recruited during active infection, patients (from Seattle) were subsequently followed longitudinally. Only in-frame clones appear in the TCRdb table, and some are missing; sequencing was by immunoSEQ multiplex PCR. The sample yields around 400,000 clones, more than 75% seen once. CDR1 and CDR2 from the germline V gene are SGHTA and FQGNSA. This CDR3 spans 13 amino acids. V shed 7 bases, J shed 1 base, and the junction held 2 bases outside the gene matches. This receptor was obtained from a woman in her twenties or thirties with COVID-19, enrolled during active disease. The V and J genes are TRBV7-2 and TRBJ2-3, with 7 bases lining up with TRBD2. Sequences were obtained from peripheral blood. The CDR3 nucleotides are TGTGCCAGCAAGGCGGGGGGCACAGATACGCAGTATTTT. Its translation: CASKAGGTDTQYF.